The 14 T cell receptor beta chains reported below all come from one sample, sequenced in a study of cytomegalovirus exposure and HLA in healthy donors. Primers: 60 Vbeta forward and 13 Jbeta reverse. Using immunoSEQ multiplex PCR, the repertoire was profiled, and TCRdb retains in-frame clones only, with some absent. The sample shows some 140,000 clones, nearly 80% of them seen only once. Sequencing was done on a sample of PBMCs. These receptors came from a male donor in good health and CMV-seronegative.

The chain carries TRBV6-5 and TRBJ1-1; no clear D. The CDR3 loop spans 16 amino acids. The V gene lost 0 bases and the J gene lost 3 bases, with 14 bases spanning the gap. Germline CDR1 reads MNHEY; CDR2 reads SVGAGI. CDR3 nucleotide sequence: TGTGCCAGCAGTTACTCCAACATACTCCTAGACACTGAAGCTTTCTTT. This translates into CASSYSNILLDTEAFF.

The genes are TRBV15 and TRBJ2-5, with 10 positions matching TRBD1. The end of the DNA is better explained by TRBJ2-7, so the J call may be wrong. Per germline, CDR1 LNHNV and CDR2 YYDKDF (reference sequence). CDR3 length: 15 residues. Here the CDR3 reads CATSRPGTGVYEQYF. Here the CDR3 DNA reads TGTGCCACCAGCAGACCCGGGACAGGGGTCTACGAGCAGTACTTC.

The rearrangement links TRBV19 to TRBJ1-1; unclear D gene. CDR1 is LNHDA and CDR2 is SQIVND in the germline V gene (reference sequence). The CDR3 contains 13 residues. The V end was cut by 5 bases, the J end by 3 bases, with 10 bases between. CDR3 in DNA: TGTGCCAGTAGTCGTATGGCGGACACTGAAGCTTTCTTT. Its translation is CASSRMADTEAFF.

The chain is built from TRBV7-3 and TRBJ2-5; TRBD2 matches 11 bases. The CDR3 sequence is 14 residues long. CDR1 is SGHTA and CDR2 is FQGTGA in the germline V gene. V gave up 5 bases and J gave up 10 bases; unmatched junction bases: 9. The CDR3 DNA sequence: TGTGCCAGCAGCCCCCCCTCCGGACTAGCGGGCCAGTACTTC. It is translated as CASSPPSGLAGQYF.

DNA of the CDR3: TGTGCCAGCAGTTACGGTGCCCCAGGGGGCGGAAACACCATATATTTT. This codes for CASSYGAPGGGNTIYF. This sequence joins TRBV6-5 and TRBJ1-3, with 8 bases that match TRBD1. The germline CDR1 and CDR2 sequences are MNHEY and SVGAGI. CDR3 size: 16 residues. V gave up 2 bases and J gave up 4 bases; unmatched junction bases: 7.

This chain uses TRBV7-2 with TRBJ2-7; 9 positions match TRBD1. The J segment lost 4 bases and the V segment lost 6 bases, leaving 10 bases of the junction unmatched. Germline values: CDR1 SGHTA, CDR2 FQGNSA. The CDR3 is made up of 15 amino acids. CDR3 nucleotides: TGTGCCAGCAGACTAGTGACAGGGGGTCAATACGAGCAGTACTTC. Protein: CASRLVTGGQYEQYF.

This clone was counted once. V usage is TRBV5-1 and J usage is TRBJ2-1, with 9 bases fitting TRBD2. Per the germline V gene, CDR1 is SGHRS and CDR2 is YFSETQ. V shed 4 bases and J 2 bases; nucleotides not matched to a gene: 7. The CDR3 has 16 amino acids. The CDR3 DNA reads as TGCGCCAGCAGCCAGATACTAGCGGGCGCCTACAATGAGCAGTTCTTC. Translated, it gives CASSQILAGAYNEQFF.

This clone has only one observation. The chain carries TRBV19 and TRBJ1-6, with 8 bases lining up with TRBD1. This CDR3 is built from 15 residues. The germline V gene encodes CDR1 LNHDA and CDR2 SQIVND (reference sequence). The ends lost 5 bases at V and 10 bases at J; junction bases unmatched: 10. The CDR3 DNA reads TGTGCCAGTAGTTCCCAGACAGGGGCAGGATCACCCCTCCACTTT. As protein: CASSSQTGAGSPLHF.

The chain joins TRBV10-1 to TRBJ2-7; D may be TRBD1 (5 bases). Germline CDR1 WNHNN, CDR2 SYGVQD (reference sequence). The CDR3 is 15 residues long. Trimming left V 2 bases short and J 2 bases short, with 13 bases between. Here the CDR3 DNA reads TGCGCCAGCAGTGAGAAAGGGGCAGGCACCTACGAGCAGTACTTC. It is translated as CASSEKGAGTYEQYF.

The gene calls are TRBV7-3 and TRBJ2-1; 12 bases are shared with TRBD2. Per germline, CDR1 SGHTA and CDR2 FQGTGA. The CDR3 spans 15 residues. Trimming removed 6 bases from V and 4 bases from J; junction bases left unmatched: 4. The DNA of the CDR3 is TGTGCCAGCAGGTCGACTAGCGGGGGATACAATGAGCAGTTCTTC. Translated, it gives CASRSTSGGYNEQFF.

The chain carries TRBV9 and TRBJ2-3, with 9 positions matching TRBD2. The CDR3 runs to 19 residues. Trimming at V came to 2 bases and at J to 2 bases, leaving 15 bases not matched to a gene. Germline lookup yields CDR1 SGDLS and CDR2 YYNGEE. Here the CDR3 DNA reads TGTGCCAGCAGCGTGGCCCCTGGGGGTGCGGGGGGGCCCACAGATACGCAGTATTTT. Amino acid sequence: CASSVAPGGAGGPTDTQYF.

The CDR3 DNA follows: TGCGCCAGCAGCTTGGATACGGGGGGCCCCTACAATGAGCAGTTCTTC. Encoded protein: CASSLDTGGPYNEQFF. The chain combines TRBV5-1 with TRBJ2-1, with D maybe TRBD2 (7 bases). The CDR3 contains 16 residues. V was trimmed by 0 bases and J by 2 bases, leaving 12 bases between them. The germline gives CDR1 SGHRS, CDR2 YFSETQ.

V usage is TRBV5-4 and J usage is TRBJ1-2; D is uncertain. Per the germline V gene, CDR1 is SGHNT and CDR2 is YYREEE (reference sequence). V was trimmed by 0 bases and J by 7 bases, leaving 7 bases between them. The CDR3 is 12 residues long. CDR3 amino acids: CASSLDGSGYTF. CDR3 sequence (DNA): TGTGCCAGCAGCTTGGATGGTAGTGGCTACACCTTC.

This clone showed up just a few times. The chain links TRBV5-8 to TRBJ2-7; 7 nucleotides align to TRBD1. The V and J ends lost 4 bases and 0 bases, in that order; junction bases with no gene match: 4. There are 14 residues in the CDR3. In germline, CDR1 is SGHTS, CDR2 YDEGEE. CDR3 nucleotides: TGTGCCAGCAGCATGGGACAGACCTCCTACGAGCAGTACTTC. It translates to CASSMGQTSYEQYF.